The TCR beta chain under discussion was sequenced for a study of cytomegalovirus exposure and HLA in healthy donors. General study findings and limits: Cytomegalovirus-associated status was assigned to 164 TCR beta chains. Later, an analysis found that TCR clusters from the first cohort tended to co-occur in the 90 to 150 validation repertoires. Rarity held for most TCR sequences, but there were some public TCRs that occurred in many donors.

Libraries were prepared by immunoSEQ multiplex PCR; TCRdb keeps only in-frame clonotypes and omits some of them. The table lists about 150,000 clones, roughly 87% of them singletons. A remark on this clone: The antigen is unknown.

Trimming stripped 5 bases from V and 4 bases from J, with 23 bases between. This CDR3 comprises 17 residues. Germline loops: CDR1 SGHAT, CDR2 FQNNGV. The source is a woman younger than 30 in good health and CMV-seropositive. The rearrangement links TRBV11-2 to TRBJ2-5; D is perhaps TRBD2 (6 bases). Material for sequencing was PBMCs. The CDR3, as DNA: TGTGCCAGCAGCCTTCGCGGGGCTAGGAGGAGTGGAGAGACCCAGTACTTC. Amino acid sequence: CASSLRGARRSGETQYF.